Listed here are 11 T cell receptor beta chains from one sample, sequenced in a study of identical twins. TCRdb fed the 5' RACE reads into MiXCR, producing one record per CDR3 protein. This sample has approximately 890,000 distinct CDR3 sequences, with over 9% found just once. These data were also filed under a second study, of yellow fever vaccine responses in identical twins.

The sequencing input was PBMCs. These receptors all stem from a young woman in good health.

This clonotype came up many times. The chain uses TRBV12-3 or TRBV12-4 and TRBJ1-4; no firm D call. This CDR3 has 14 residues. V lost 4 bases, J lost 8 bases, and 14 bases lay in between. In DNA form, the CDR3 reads TGTGCCAGCAGTTCTCGACGGTCCGCCGAAAAACTGTTTTTT. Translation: CASSSRRSAEKLFF.

The CDR3 is CSARAVGGGELFF. The CDR3 DNA reads as TGCAGTGCTAGGGCCGTCGGGGGCGGGGAGCTGTTTTTT. The chain has TRBV20-1 and TRBJ2-2, with D perhaps TRBD2 (6 bases). The CDR3 runs to 13 residues. With 3 bases removed from V and 7 bases from J, the gap between germline ends came to 12 bases. Germline CDR1 and CDR2: DFQATT and SNEGSKA (reference sequence).

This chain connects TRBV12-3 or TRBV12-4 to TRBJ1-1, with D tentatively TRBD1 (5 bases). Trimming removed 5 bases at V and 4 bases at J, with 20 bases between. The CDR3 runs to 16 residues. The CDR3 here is CASSIDAGGRVTEAFF. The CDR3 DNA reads TGTGCCAGCAGTATCGACGCGGGGGGGAGGGTCACTGAAGCTTTCTTT.

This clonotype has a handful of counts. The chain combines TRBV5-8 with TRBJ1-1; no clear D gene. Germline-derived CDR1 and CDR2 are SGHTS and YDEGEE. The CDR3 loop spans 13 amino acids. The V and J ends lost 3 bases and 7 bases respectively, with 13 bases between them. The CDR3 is CASSSRKLGEAFF. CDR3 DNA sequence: TGTGCCAGCAGCTCGCGGAAGTTGGGTGAAGCTTTCTTT.

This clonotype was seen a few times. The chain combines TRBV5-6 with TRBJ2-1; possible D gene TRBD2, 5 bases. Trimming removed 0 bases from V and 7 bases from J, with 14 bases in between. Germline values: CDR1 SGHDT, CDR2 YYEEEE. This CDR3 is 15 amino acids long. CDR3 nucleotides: TGTGCCAGCAGCTTGGGGCTAGAGGGTCGTAATGAGCAGTTCTTC. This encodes CASSLGLEGRNEQFF. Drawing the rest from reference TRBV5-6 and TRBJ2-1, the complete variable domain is DAGVTQSPTHLIKTRGQQVTLRCSPKSGHDTVSWYQQALGQGPQFIFQYYEEEERQRGNFPDRFSGHQFPNYSSELNVNALLLGDSALYLCASSLGLEGRNEQFFGPGTRLTVL.

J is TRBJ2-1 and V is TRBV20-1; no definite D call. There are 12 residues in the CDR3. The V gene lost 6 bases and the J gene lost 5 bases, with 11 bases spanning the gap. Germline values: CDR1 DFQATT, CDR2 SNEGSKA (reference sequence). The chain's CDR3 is CSAADWDNEQFF. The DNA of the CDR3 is TGCAGTGCAGCCGACTGGGACAATGAGCAGTTCTTC.

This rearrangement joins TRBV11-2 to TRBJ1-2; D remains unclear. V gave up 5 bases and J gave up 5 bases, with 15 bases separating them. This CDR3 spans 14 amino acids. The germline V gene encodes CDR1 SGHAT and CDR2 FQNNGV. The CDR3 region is CASSPTRDRYGYTF. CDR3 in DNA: TGTGCCAGCAGCCCCACTAGGGATAGGTATGGCTACACCTTC.

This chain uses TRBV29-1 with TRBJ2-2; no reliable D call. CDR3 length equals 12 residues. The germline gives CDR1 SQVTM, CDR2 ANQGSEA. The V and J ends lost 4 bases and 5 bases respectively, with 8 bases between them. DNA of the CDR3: TGCAGCGTTGCTGGTGGTACCGGGGAGCTGTTTTTT. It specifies CSVAGGTGELFF.

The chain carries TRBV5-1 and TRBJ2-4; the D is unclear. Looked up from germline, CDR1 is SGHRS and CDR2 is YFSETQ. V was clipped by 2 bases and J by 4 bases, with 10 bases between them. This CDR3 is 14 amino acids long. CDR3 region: CASSFDPEKNIQYF. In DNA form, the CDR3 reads TGCGCCAGCAGCTTTGATCCGGAGAAAAACATTCAGTACTTC.

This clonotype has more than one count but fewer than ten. CDR3 region: CASSEVWTGVTEAFF. DNA for the CDR3: TGTGCCAGCAGTGAAGTTTGGACAGGGGTCACTGAAGCTTTCTTT. The chain couples TRBV6-1 to TRBJ1-1, with 9 nucleotides matching TRBD1. Trimming took 1 base from V and 4 from J; bases not matched to a gene: 4. Germline CDR1 MNHNS, CDR2 SASEGT. The CDR3 extends over 15 amino acids.

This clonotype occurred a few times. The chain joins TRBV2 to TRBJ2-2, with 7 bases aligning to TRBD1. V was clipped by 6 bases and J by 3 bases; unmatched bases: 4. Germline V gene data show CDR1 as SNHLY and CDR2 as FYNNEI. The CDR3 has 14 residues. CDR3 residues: CASRQQGYTGELFF. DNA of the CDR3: TGTGCCAGCAGACAACAGGGGTACACCGGGGAGCTGTTTTTT.